The rows below give T cell receptor beta chains drawn from one sample of a study of T-cell memory formation after mild COVID-19. TCRdb used MiXCR to reprocess the 5' RACE reads, holding one entry per CDR3 protein. The data contain about 540,000 distinct CDR3 sequences, around 21% of them singletons. Sequenced sample: PBMCs or a T cell subset sorted from them (not recorded which). The receptors were sampled from an adult woman who had mild COVID-19 (a few samples of this study predate the infection). Cell type and time point are not known. The CDR3 runs from the conserved cysteine through the conserved F or W. The D gene is left open where the match is weak. Size is omitted from some rows. Given values are once, few, many or a class for expanded clones.

d_call	v_call	clone_size	j_call	cdr3_nt	cdr3_aa
TRBD1	TRBV7-8	NA	TRBJ2-1	TGTGCCAGCAGCCACCTATTCCGACAGGGGGCTTGGAATGAGCAGTTCTTC	CASSHLFRQGAWNEQFF
NA	TRBV7-9	few	TRBJ2-1	TGTGCCAGCAGCCTAGGCCCAGACAGTTACAATGAGCAGTTCTTC	CASSLGPDSYNEQFF
NA	TRBV7-3	NA	TRBJ1-1	TGTGCCAGCAGTTGGACAGCGAACACTGAAGCTTTCTTT	CASSWTANTEAFF
TRBD1	TRBV12-3/TRBV12-4	NA	TRBJ2-7	TGTGCCAGCAGTTTCGCTAACAACGGCAGGGGGCGGGTCGAGCAGTACTTC	CASSFANNGRGRVEQYF
NA	TRBV7-9	few	TRBJ2-5	TGTGCCAGCAGCCGAGGAAGTGGGGGAAGAGAGACCCAGTACTTC	CASSRGSGGRETQYF
NA	TRBV13	NA	TRBJ2-1	TGTGCCAGCAGCCGGGGCGGAGGCAATGAGCAGTTCTTC	CASSRGGGNEQFF
NA	TRBV7-2	few	TRBJ2-3	TGTGCCAGCAGCCCCCGGTACACAGATACGCAGTATTTT	CASSPRYTDTQYF
NA	TRBV20-1	NA	TRBJ1-4	TGCAGTGCTAGAGACGTGGCCAGCCCAACTAATGAAAAACTGTTTTTT	CSARDVASPTNEKLFF
NA	TRBV6-1	few	TRBJ1-5	TGTGCCTCGGACAGAACTAGCAATCAGCCCCAGCATTTT	CASDRTSNQPQHF
TRBD1	TRBV3-1	NA	TRBJ2-7	TGTGCCAGCAGCCAAGAAAGGGCAGGGGGATCCTACGAGCAGTACTTC	CASSQERAGGSYEQYF
TRBD2	TRBV12-3/TRBV12-4	NA	TRBJ2-5	TGTGCCAGCAGGGGAGGGGAAGAGACCCAGTACTTC	CASRGGEETQYF
TRBD1	TRBV5-4	NA	TRBJ2-7	TGTGCCAGCAGCTCCCGGGACAGGGTACCCAACGAGCAGTACTTC	CASSSRDRVPNEQYF
NA	TRBV18	NA	TRBJ1-6	TGTGCCAGCGGGACTGATCATAATTCACCCCTCCACTTT	CASGTDHNSPLHF
NA	TRBV14	NA	TRBJ1-2	TGTGCCAGCAGCCCTAGTCAGTATGGCTACACCTTC	CASSPSQYGYTF
NA	TRBV21-1	few	TRBJ1-1	TGTGCCAGCAGCAAAGCCTCCCCAGGAAGGAAAGCTTTCTTT	CASSKASPGRKAFF
NA	TRBV18	NA	TRBJ2-7	TGTGCCAGCTCACCACCGAACAGGGGACTGTGGAACGAGCAGTACTTC	CASSPPNRGLWNEQYF
NA	TRBV7-2	NA	TRBJ1-1	TGTGCCAGCAGCCAACGCGCGGACACTGAAGCTTTCTTT	CASSQRADTEAFF
TRBD1	TRBV6-1	NA	TRBJ2-3	TGTGCCAGCAGTGAAGCCCCTCGGGACAGTACCATGGATACGCAGTATTTT	CASSEAPRDSTMDTQYF
TRBD1	TRBV24-1	NA	TRBJ2-7	TGTGCCACCAGTGACCCTGCTCGGACAGGGCTCCACGAGCAGTACTTC	CATSDPARTGLHEQYF
NA	TRBV20-1	NA	TRBJ2-3	TGCAGTGCTGGACTAACGAAATGGCGCACAGATACGCAGTATTTT	CSAGLTKWRTDTQYF
NA	TRBV29-1	NA	TRBJ1-2	TGCAGCGTTACGGGGGGATCTAACTATGGCTACACCTTC	CSVTGGSNYGYTF
NA	TRBV7-9	NA	TRBJ2-1	TGTGCCAGCAGCCTCCTCGGAACAGCGAATGAGCAGTTCTTC	CASSLLGTANEQFF
NA	TRBV3-1	once	TRBJ1-1	TGTGCCAGCAGCCATGTAGGCCGGGACACTGAAGCTTTCTTT	CASSHVGRDTEAFF
TRBD1	TRBV18	many	TRBJ1-1	TGTGCCAGCTCACCGAGGCCACAGGGGGCAAACACTGAAGCTTTCTTT	CASSPRPQGANTEAFF
NA	TRBV5-6	few	TRBJ2-1	TGTGCCAGCAGTCACCGGGGGATCAACAATGAGCAGTTCTTC	CASSHRGINNEQFF
TRBD2	TRBV20-1	many	TRBJ2-7	TGCAGTGCTAGAGTTGGACTAGCGGTCTCCTACGAGCAGTACTTC	CSARVGLAVSYEQYF
NA	TRBV7-8	NA	TRBJ2-2	TGTGCCAGCAGCTTAGAGGGCGGACGGACCGCGAACACCGGGGAGCTGTTTTTT	CASSLEGGRTANTGELFF
NA	TRBV4-1	NA	TRBJ1-1	TGCGCCAGCAGCCAGTTTCCTCGGAATACTGAAGCTTTCTTT	CASSQFPRNTEAFF
NA	TRBV10-1	NA	TRBJ2-2	TGCGCCAGCAGTGAGGGACACCTAAACACCGGGGAGCTGTTTTTT	CASSEGHLNTGELFF
NA	TRBV7-6	few	TRBJ1-1	TGTGCCAGCAGCTTACGATCTGAAGGGGGAGACACTGAAGCTTTCTTT	CASSLRSEGGDTEAFF
NA	TRBV21-1	NA	TRBJ1-1	TGTGCCAGCAGCGCCTGGGACAGACCGATGAACACTGAAGCTTTCTTT	CASSAWDRPMNTEAFF
NA	TRBV27	few	TRBJ1-1	TGTGCCAGCACCCAATTACAGGGGAACACTGAAGCTTTCTTT	CASTQLQGNTEAFF
NA	TRBV6-5	NA	TRBJ2-7	TGTGCCAGCAGTTACACCTCAGGGACGGGCTACGAGCAGTACTTC	CASSYTSGTGYEQYF
NA	TRBV19	few	TRBJ2-5	TGTGCCAGTAGAACCGTCGGGGGACCAACCCAGTACTTC	CASRTVGGPTQYF
NA	TRBV12-3/TRBV12-4	NA	TRBJ1-2	TGTGCCAGCAGTTTGCTAGGACACTATGGCTACACCTTC	CASSLLGHYGYTF
TRBD1	TRBV9	few	TRBJ1-4	TGTGCCAGCAGCCGAGGGACAGCTAATGAAAAACTGTTTTTT	CASSRGTANEKLFF
NA	TRBV18	few	TRBJ1-5	TGTGCCAGCTCACCAATATCCTCAGGTGGCAATCAGCCCCAGCATTTT	CASSPISSGGNQPQHF
NA	TRBV12-3/TRBV12-4	NA	TRBJ1-5	TGTGCCAGCAGTTTTTCCCAGGGGAACAATCAGCCCCAGCATTTT	CASSFSQGNNQPQHF
NA	TRBV10-2	few	TRBJ2-1	TGCGCCAGCAGTGAGTTTAGAGGGGACGGAAATGAGCAGTTCTTC	CASSEFRGDGNEQFF
NA	TRBV7-9	NA	TRBJ2-1	TGTGCCAGCAGCTCGGCTAAGCACCGCAATGAGCAGTTCTTC	CASSSAKHRNEQFF
TRBD2	TRBV2	few	TRBJ2-5	TGTGCCAGCAGTGTCCCCTTAGCGGGGGACGGGGAGACCCAGTACTTC	CASSVPLAGDGETQYF
NA	TRBV11-2	few	TRBJ2-5	TGTGCCAGCAGCTTACCGGAGTGGTACCAAGAGACCCAGTACTTC	CASSLPEWYQETQYF
NA	TRBV20-1	NA	TRBJ2-1	TGCAGTGCTAGAGACCTCCTAGGGGGCTCCTACAATGAGCAGTTCTTC	CSARDLLGGSYNEQFF
NA	TRBV6-1	NA	TRBJ2-7	TGTGCCAGCAGTGGAAATAGCGGAAGCTCCTACGAGCAGTACTTC	CASSGNSGSSYEQYF
NA	TRBV11-3	NA	TRBJ2-7	TGTGCCAGCAGCCCGCCGTGGGGGATGGCCCACGAGCAGTACTTC	CASSPPWGMAHEQYF
NA	TRBV2	NA	TRBJ1-1	TGTGCCAGCAGTAAGGGGAGGGACACTGAAGCTTTCTTT	CASSKGRDTEAFF